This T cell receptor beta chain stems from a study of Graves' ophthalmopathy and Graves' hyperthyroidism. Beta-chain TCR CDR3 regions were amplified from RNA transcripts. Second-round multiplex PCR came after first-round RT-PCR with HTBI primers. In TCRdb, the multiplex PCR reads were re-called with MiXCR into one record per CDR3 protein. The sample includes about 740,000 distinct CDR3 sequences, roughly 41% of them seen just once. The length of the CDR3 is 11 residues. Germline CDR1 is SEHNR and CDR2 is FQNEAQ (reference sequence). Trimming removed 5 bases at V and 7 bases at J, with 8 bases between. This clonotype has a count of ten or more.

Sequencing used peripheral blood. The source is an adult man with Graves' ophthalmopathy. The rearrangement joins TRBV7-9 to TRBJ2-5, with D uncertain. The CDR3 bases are TGTGCCAGCAGCCTATCGGTGACCCAGTACTTC. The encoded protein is CASSLSVTQYF.